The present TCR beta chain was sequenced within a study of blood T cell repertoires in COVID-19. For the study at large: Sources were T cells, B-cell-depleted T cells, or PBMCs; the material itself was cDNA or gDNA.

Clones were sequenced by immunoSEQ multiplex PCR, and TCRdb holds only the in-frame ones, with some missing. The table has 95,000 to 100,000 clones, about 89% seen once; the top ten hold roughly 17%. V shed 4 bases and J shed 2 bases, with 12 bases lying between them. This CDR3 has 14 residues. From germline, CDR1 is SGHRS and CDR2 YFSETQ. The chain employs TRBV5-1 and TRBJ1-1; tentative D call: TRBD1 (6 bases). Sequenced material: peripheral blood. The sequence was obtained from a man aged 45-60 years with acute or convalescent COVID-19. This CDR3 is CASSTRTVNTEAFF. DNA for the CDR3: TGCGCCAGCAGCACCCGGACAGTAAACACTGAAGCTTTCTTT.